What follows are 14 T cell receptor beta chains derived from one specimen sequenced in a study of blood T cell repertoires in COVID-19. Only in-frame clones appear in the TCRdb table, and some are missing; sequencing was by immunoSEQ multiplex PCR. Of over 250,000 clones in the sample, roughly 80% were seen once. The specimen sequenced was peripheral blood. The receptors shown here come from a human donor with COVID-19, enrolled during active disease. The donor label of this sample is uncertain.

The chain carries TRBV29-1 and TRBJ1-1; D not certain. From germline, CDR1 is SQVTM and CDR2 ANQGSEA. The length of the CDR3 is 13 residues. The V end lost 2 bases, the J end lost 1 base, and 8 bases lay between the germline ends. CDR3 region: CSVEPTANTEAFF. As DNA, the CDR3 is TGCAGCGTTGAACCTACAGCGAACACTGAAGCTTTCTTT.

This chain links TRBV19 with TRBJ1-5; 7 bases are shared with TRBD1. Germline-derived CDR1 and CDR2 are LNHDA and SQIVND (reference sequence). With 6 bases clipped from V and 0 bases from J, the junction kept 5 bases outside the gene matches. The CDR3 totals 15 residues. The CDR3 bases are TGTGCCAGTAGCCCGGGACAGTATAGCAATCAGCCCCAGCATTTT. Translation gives CASSPGQYSNQPQHF.

The J gene is TRBJ2-3, the V gene TRBV10-3; TRBD2 agrees at 11 bases. This CDR3 spans 15 amino acids. The germline gives CDR1 ENHRY, CDR2 SYGVKD. V gave up 4 bases and J gave up 0 bases; unmatched junction bases: 0. Here the CDR3 DNA reads TGTGCCATCAGTGTAGCGGGAGGGAGCACAGATACGCAGTATTTT. It specifies CAISVAGGSTDTQYF.

The count of this clone is one. The chain links TRBV7-9 to TRBJ2-2; 7 bases map to TRBD1. The CDR3 has 15 residues. V lost 7 bases and J lost 1; bases outside the gene matches: 6. Germline V gives CDR1 SEHNR, CDR2 FQNEAQ (reference sequence). The CDR3 region is CASTPTGRNTGELFF. CDR3 sequence (DNA): TGTGCCAGCACCCCGACAGGGAGGAACACCGGGGAGCTGTTTTTT.

This clone showed up just a few times. The rearrangement joins TRBV25-1 to TRBJ1-2; TRBD1 agrees at 7 bases. Germline V gene data show CDR1 as MGHDK and CDR2 as SYGVNS. J lost 5 bases, V lost 3 bases, and 12 bases had no gene match. This CDR3 region has 16 residues. The CDR3 sequence: CASSDISNRGWYGYTF. Here the CDR3 DNA reads TGTGCCAGCAGTGATATTAGCAACAGGGGCTGGTATGGCTACACCTTC.

V is TRBV29-1 and J is TRBJ2-2; unclear D gene. Between the trimmed V and J ends, which lost 7 bases and 4 bases, there was a span of 4 bases. The CDR3 consists of 10 residues. Germline CDR1 reads SQVTM; CDR2 reads ANQGSEA. The CDR3 nucleotides read TGCAGCGGAGGCACCGGGGAGCTGTTTTTT. Translated: CSGGTGELFF.

The rearrangement uses TRBV5-1 and TRBJ2-3; 7 positions match TRBD1. The CDR3 runs to 14 residues. V shed 4 bases and J 6 bases; nucleotides not matched to a gene: 8. Germline V gives CDR1 SGHRS, CDR2 YFSETQ. CDR3 nucleotide sequence: TGCGCCAGCAGCCGGGACAGCGGCGGCGATACGCAGTATTTT. Protein: CASSRDSGGDTQYF.

This clone was counted once. The V and J genes are TRBV28 and TRBJ2-5; 8 nucleotides line up with TRBD2. V was clipped by 10 bases and J by 4 bases; unmatched bases: 8. In germline, CDR1 is MDHEN, CDR2 SYDVKM. The length of the CDR3 is 13 residues. As DNA, the CDR3 is TGTGCCACCGCGGGAGGCCTCCCAGAGACCCAGTACTTC. Its translation is CATAGGLPETQYF.

This clone was seen a few times. The V and J genes are TRBV18 and TRBJ2-2; 14 positions match TRBD2. The length of the CDR3 is 17 residues. Per germline, CDR1 KGHSH and CDR2 LQKENI. The ends lost 6 bases at V and 7 bases at J; junction bases unmatched: 10. This CDR3 reads CASSQGTSGRVHGELFF. The CDR3, as DNA: TGTGCCAGCTCGCAAGGGACTAGCGGGAGAGTCCACGGGGAGCTGTTTTTT.

This clone was counted a few times. The CDR3 here is CASSRDSGNTIYF. The CDR3 nucleotides are TGTGCCAGCAGTCGGGACAGTGGAAACACCATATATTTT. The J gene is TRBJ1-3, the V gene TRBV12-3 or TRBV12-4; 7 nucleotides align to TRBD1. V gave up 5 bases and J gave up 3 bases; unmatched junction bases: 1. The CDR3 sequence is 13 residues long.

The chain has TRBV10-1 and TRBJ2-4; perhaps TRBD2 as D (5 bases). CDR1 and CDR2 from the germline V gene are WNHNN and SYGVQD (reference sequence). This CDR3 is 18 amino acids long. Trimming pared 0 bases from V and 0 bases from J, leaving 15 bases between. CDR3 sequence: CASSESITRAGAKNIQYF. The CDR3 nucleotides read TGCGCCAGCAGTGAGTCGATCACGCGGGCAGGAGCCAAAAACATTCAGTACTTC.

As regards this clone: The sample has other DNA sequences that encode this CDR3 too. V gene TRBV5-1 combines with J gene TRBJ2-1; 13 nucleotides agree with TRBD2. Germline trimming cut 3 bases from V and 7 bases from J; bases unmatched to any gene: 4. Germline V gene data show CDR1 as SGHRS and CDR2 as YFSETQ. The CDR3 is 15 residues long. CDR3 nucleotides: TGCGCCAGCAGCTCTGGACTAGCGGGAGAGAATGAGCAGTTCTTC. Encoded protein: CASSSGLAGENEQFF.

The CDR3 DNA reads as TGTGCCAGCAGCTCAACAGGGAGAGGAAGGGGGGAGCTGTTTTTT. Translation: CASSSTGRGRGELFF. The chain couples TRBV28 to TRBJ2-2; D is perhaps TRBD1 (6 bases). CDR1 and CDR2 (germline): MDHEN, SYDVKM. The CDR3 spans 15 residues. Trimming stripped 6 bases from V and 8 bases from J, with 19 bases between.

This sequence joins TRBV2 and TRBJ1-1; D ambiguous. This CDR3 spans 14 amino acids. Germline V lookup: CDR1 SNHLY, CDR2 FYNNEI. Trimming stripped 4 bases from V and 1 base from J, with 10 bases between. The CDR3: CASSATRPNTEAFF. The CDR3 DNA sequence: TGTGCCAGCAGTGCGACACGGCCGAACACTGAAGCTTTCTTT.